This record looks at one TCR beta chain sequence and its context. These data are taken from a study of blood T cell repertoires in COVID-19. The protocol was immunoSEQ multiplex PCR, while the TCRdb copy is restricted to in-frame clones and leaves out a portion. The repertoire has fewer than 20,000 clones, nearly 90% of them found once; the top ten carry about 50%. This receptor was taken from a human donor in a cohort sampled during active COVID-19. The sequenced sample consisted of peripheral blood.

The CDR3 sequence is CASNLRGQDGYTF. CDR3 nucleotides: TGTGCCAGCAACCTCAGGGGGCAGGATGGCTACACCTTC. This chain joins TRBV3-1 (or the pseudogene TRBV3-2) and TRBJ1-2, with 8 bases lining up with TRBD1. From germline, CDR1 is LGHDT and CDR2 YNNKEL (reference sequence). With V trimmed by 7 bases and J by 6 bases, 7 bases remained unmatched. This CDR3 spans 13 amino acids.